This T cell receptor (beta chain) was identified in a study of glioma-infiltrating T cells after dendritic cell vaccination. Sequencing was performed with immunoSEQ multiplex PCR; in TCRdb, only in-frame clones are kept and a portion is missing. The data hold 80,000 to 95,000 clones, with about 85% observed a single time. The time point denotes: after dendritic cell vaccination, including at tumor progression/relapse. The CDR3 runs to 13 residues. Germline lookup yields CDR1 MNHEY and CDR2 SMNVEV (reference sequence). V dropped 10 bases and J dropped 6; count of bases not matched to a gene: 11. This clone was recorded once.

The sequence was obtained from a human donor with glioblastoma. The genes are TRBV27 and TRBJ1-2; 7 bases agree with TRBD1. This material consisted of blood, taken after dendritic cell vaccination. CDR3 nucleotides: TGTGCCACCCGGTACAGGGGACTTGATGGCTACACCTTC. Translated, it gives CATRYRGLDGYTF.